This entry lists 10 T cell receptor beta chains sequenced from one sample in a study of CD8 T cells in ankylosing spondylitis. In TCRdb, the 5' RACE reads were re-called with MiXCR into one record per CDR3 protein. The table shows 200,000 to 300,000 distinct CDR3 sequences, with more than 20% occurring only once. The sample was blood, either unsorted or a sorted T cell fraction (not recorded which). These receptor sequences come from a male donor with ankylosing spondylitis or in good health (not recorded which).

This clonotype came up many times. The rearrangement uses TRBV12-3 or TRBV12-4 and TRBJ2-7, with TRBD1 identical over 9 bases. V lost 4 bases and J lost 4; bases outside the gene matches: 5. The CDR3 sequence is 14 residues long. The CDR3 here is CASSSQDRGYEQYF. CDR3 DNA: TGTGCCAGCAGTTCTCAGGACAGGGGTTACGAGCAGTACTTC.

This clonotype was seen ten or more times. The gene calls are TRBV4-1 and TRBJ2-4, with TRBD1 matching 9 bases. The CDR3 loop spans 16 amino acids. Germline CDR1 is MGHRA and CDR2 is YSYEKL. Losses at the gene ends were 2 bases for V and 1 base for J; bases not matched to a gene: 3. The CDR3 region has the DNA TGCGCCAGCAGCCAAACAGGGGGCATGGCCAAAAACATTCAGTACTTC. Its protein product is CASSQTGGMAKNIQYF.

This clonotype was seen ten or more times. The chain recombines TRBV12-3 or TRBV12-4 with TRBJ2-3; D may be TRBD1 or TRBD2 (5 bases each). Between the trimmed V and J ends, which lost 3 bases and 8 bases, there was a span of 9 bases. This CDR3 spans 12 amino acids. CDR3 loop: CASSFGGGTQYF. CDR3 coding DNA: TGTGCCAGCAGTTTTGGTGGGGGTACGCAGTATTTT.

This clonotype was counted many times. CDR3 coding DNA: TGCAGCGTTGAAGAGTGGCACACGAACACTGAAGCTTTCTTT. Translated: CSVEEWHTNTEAFF. The chain couples TRBV29-1 to TRBJ1-1; D unclear. The germline CDR1 and CDR2 sequences are SQVTM and ANQGSEA. This CDR3 is 14 amino acids long. V lost 0 bases to trimming and J lost 1 base, with 9 bases between them.

This clonotype has a count of ten or more. The gene calls are TRBV9 and TRBJ1-3; D possibly corresponds to TRBD1 (5 bases). Trimming left V 3 bases short and J 4 bases short, with 11 bases between. The CDR3 runs 14 residues. The germline V gene encodes CDR1 SGDLS and CDR2 YYNGEE. CDR3 residues: CASSEGSSGNTIYF. The CDR3 DNA sequence: TGTGCCAGCAGCGAGGGGAGCTCGGGAAACACCATATATTTT.

This clonotype was detected only a few times. The V gene is TRBV6-1, the J gene TRBJ2-7, with no clear D. Germline assignment: CDR1 MNHNS and CDR2 SASEGT. CDR3 size: 14 residues. The V and J ends lost 6 bases and 3 bases respectively, with 15 bases between them. The CDR3 coding sequence is TGTGCCAGCAGCCGAAGCGCGCCCGTCTACGAGCAGTACTTC. Translated, it gives CASSRSAPVYEQYF.

The table lists this clonotype with many counts. The V gene is TRBV20-1, the J gene TRBJ1-3; weak D call: TRBD1 (5 bases). V lost 3 bases, J lost 0 bases, and 21 bases lay in between. CDR3 length equals 18 residues. The germline V gene has CDR1 DFQATT and CDR2 SNEGSKA (reference sequence). Here the CDR3 DNA reads TGCAGTGCTAGGGGGGGAGATCCCAACCCATCCTCTGGAAACACCATATATTTT. This encodes CSARGGDPNPSSGNTIYF.

This clonotype occurred a few times. CDR3 DNA sequence: TGTGCCAGCAGCCTCGGGACCCCCCGGCCCAATGAGCAGTTCTTC. Encoded protein: CASSLGTPRPNEQFF. The V gene is TRBV5-6, the J gene TRBJ2-1, with D possibly being TRBD1 or TRBD2 (5 bases each). The germline CDR1 and CDR2 sequences are SGHDT and YYEEEE. The V end was cut by 4 bases, the J end by 6 bases, with 17 bases between. This CDR3 is built from 15 residues.

This clonotype occurred a few times. J is TRBJ2-1 and V is TRBV6-5; D perhaps matches TRBD1 (5 bases). Trimming stripped 6 bases from V and 2 bases from J, with 5 bases between. There are 12 residues in the CDR3. The germline gives CDR1 MNHEY, CDR2 SVGAGI. CDR3 sequence reads: CASRDTYNEQFF. In DNA, the CDR3 is TGTGCCAGCAGGGACACCTACAATGAGCAGTTCTTC.

At least ten counts were recorded for this clonotype. The V and J genes are TRBV20-1 and TRBJ2-3, with D perhaps matching TRBD2 (5 bases). Germline assignment: CDR1 DFQATT and CDR2 SNEGSKA (reference sequence). CDR3 length: 15 amino acids. Deletions cut 3 bases from V and 0 bases from J, with 13 bases between. DNA of the CDR3: TGCAGTGCTAGTTCGGGAACTACTAGCACAGATACGCAGTATTTT. Translation gives CSASSGTTSTDTQYF.